This T cell receptor beta chain appears in the sequencing data of a study of blood T cell repertoires in COVID-19. As for the study in general: Sites in the United States, Italy and Spain provided acute and convalescent COVID-19 samples. PBMCs, B-cell-depleted T cells, or T cells provided the cDNA or gDNA that made up the material.

Original handling: Reference gene primer amplification yielded estimated nucleated cell counts. Clones were sequenced by immunoSEQ multiplex PCR, and TCRdb holds only the in-frame ones, with some missing. V and J calls and clone size follow that table, whereas D and trimming were derived from the DNA. Found here are around 80,000 clones, 65% to 90% of them singletons; the top ten hold 8.5% to 10%. Seattle cases were enrolled at active infection and followed longitudinally. CDR1 and CDR2 from the germline V gene are MGHRA and YSYEKL. Trimming pared 2 bases from V and 4 bases from J, leaving 9 bases between. The CDR3 extends over 14 amino acids.

The sequenced material came from peripheral blood. This chain joins TRBV4-1 and TRBJ2-1; TRBD1 might be the D (5 bases). The sequence came from a man over 45 with COVID-19, enrolled during active disease. The CDR3 region has the DNA TGCGCCAGCAGCCAACTTGACAGTTACAATGAGCAGTTCTTC. Translating it yields CASSQLDSYNEQFF.